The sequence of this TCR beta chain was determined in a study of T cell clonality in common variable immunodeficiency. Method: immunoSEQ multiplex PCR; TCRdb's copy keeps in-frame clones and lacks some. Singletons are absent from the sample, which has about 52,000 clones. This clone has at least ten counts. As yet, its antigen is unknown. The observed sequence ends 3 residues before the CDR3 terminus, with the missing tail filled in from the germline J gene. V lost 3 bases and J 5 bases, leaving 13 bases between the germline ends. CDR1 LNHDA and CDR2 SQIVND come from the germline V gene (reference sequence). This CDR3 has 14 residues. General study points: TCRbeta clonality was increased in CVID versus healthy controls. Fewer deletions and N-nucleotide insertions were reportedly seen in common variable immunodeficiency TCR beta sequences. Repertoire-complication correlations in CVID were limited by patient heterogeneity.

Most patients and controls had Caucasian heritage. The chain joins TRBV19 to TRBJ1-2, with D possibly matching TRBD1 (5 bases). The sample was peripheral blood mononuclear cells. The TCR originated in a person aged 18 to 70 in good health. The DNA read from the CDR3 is TGTGCCAGTAGTATGAGCGCCGGGACTTATGGC. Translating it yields CASSMSAGTYG. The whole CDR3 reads CASSMSAGTYGYTF. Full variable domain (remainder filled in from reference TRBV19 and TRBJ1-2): DGGITQSPKYLFRKEGQNVTLSCEQNLNHDAMYWYRQDPGQGLRLIYYSQIVNDFQKGDIAEGYSVSREKKESFPLTVTSAQKNPTAFYLCASSMSAGTYGYTFGSGTRLTVV.